The clone carrying this T cell receptor beta chain came up many times. Its specificity is not known. The TCR cDNA carried a universal primer site and UMIs from 5'RACE template switching. TCRdb itself ran the 5' RACE reads through MiXCR, one entry per CDR3 protein. The repertoire has 150,000 to 200,000 distinct CDR3 sequences, 5.5% to 7.5% of them found once; the top ten carry more than 2%. The data were obtained in a study of T cells after yellow fever vaccination. Study results and caveats: A large majority of primary-vaccination clones showed up again after the booster (96% CD4, around 90% CD8).

The germline CDR1 and CDR2 sequences are LNHDA and SQIVND (reference sequence). V dropped 6 bases and J dropped 0 bases, with 8 bases sitting between them. The CDR3 loop spans 14 amino acids. The TCR was taken from a man between 18 and 29 years old who received the YFV17D yellow fever vaccine. The starting material was CD4+ T cells sorted from PBMCs, obtained about 5 days after the first yellow fever vaccination. V and J are TRBV19 and TRBJ1-4; D is unclear. CDR3 region: CASRSGATNEKLFF. CDR3 sequence (DNA): TGTGCCAGTAGAAGCGGAGCAACTAATGAAAAACTGTTTTTT.